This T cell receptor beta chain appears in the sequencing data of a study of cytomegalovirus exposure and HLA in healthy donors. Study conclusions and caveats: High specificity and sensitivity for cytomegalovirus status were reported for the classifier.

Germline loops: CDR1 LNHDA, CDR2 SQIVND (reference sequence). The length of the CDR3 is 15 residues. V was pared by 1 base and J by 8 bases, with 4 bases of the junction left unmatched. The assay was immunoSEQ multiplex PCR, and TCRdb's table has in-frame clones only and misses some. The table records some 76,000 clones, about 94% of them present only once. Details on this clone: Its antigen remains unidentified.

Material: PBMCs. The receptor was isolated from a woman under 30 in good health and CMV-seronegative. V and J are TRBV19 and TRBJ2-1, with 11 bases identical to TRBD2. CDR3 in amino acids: CASSIVAGGPYEQFF. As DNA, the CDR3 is TGTGCCAGTAGTATAGTAGCGGGGGGGCCATATGAGCAGTTCTTC.